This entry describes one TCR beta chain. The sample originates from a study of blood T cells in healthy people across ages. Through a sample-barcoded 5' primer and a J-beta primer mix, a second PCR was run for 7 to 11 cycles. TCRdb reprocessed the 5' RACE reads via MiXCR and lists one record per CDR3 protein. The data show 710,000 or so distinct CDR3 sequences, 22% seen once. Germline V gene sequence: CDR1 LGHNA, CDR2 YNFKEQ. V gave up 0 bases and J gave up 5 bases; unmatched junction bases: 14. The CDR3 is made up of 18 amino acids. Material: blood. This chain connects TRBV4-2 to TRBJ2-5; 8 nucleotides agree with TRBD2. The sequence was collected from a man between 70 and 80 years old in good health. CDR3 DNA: TGTGCCAGCAGCCAAGATGGCCAAGCGGGAGATTACAGTGAGACCCAGTACTTC. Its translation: CASSQDGQAGDYSETQYF.